The clone carrying this T cell receptor beta chain occurred a few times. This entry belongs to a study of blood T cell repertoires in COVID-19. Study-level information: Samples representing acute and convalescent COVID-19 were sourced from the United States, Italy and Spain.

The CDR3 is 16 amino acids. V was trimmed by 5 bases and J by 0 bases, leaving 16 bases between them. Germline values: CDR1 SEHNR, CDR2 FQNEAQ (reference sequence). In the source study's methods: Amplification of reference gene primers was used by the study to estimate nucleated cell counts. TCRdb's table, derived via immunoSEQ multiplex PCR, lists solely in-frame clones and lacks some. The V and J calls and the clone size are those of that table, but D and trimming were determined from the DNA. The sample comprises fewer than 55,000 clones, 86% of which are singletons, and approximately 2% rests with the top ten.

This chain links TRBV7-9 with TRBJ1-1; D ambiguous. The sequencing input was peripheral blood. This TCR was recovered from a woman aged 60-75 years with acute or convalescent COVID-19. Here the CDR3 DNA reads TGTGCCAGCAGCCCACGGGGAACAAAAATGAACACTGAAGCTTTCTTT. Its protein product is CASSPRGTKMNTEAFF.